This TCR beta chain was captured in a study of shared clonotypes between healthy human individuals. General study findings and limits: Compared with memory subsets, naive subsets generally had larger estimated richness.

V dropped 5 bases and J dropped 0 bases, with 16 bases sitting between them. The germline V gene has CDR1 SGHVS and CDR2 FQNEAQ. The length of the CDR3 is 16 residues. As to this clone: What it binds is unknown.

The repertoire was sequenced with immunoSEQ multiplex PCR; TCRdb's copy has only in-frame clones and lacks some. This table holds roughly 2 million clones, approximately 95% found once. Positive CCR7 selection of CD45RO-negative cells yielded the naive CD8 cells, and terminally differentiated effector memory CD45RA+ cells were excluded. Sequenced sample: naive CD8+ T cells sorted from blood. J is TRBJ1-1 and V is TRBV7-8; D is undetermined. The receptor was derived from a man in his late teens or twenties in good health. DNA for the CDR3: TGTGCCAGCAGCCCTAACAATTACGACATGAACACTGAAGCTTTCTTT. Translating gives CASSPNNYDMNTEAFF.